The source of this T cell receptor beta chain is a study of T cells in Graves' hyperthyroidism and ophthalmopathy (dated by TCRdb to between 2018 and 2020). The study in broad terms: Peripheral blood samples were taken at the time of initial diagnosis, prior to any treatment. After blood sampling, hyperthyroidism patients were treated with methimazole at a starting dose of 30 mg daily, and ophthalmopathy patients were treated with high-dose intravenous methylprednisolone. To identify TCR V-J signatures that set the groups apart, the researchers used a discovery cohort of 100 patients, made up of 40 to 45 with Graves' ophthalmopathy and 57 with stable Graves' hyperthyroidism. Prospective prediction of ophthalmopathy was tested in an independent validation cohort of 18 to 20 hyperthyroidism patients and some 17 patients who later progressed to ophthalmopathy. The paper describes TCR Vbeta CDR3 sequencing of around 140 peripheral blood samples, made up of 40 to 45 ophthalmopathy patients, some 80 hyperthyroidism patients and roughly 17 progressor patients. The 100 discovery patients were divided at random into training and test sets in a 7:3 ratio. In addition, the study compared T-cell repertoires in thyroid tissue and in blood from roughly six Graves' hyperthyroidism patients. The study at large found these results: In validation, progression to ophthalmopathy was predicted by the model with 70.59% sensitivity and roughly 76% specificity, a median of about 6.4 months before onset. Most expanded thyroid clonotypes (frequency above 0.001) were also found in blood, which suggests that blood repertoires may mirror thyroid immune responses. A model built on a 13 V-J signature distinguished ophthalmopathy from stable hyperthyroidism, reaching over 85% sensitivity and 81.08% specificity in cross-validation and 80%/75% in testing. Sample size was not statistically predetermined, and blinding of investigators to group allocation was not performed.

The sample holds a few counts of this clonotype. Its target antigen remains unknown. No clone much larger than this one lies a single base away; base qualities are absent. Amplification of TCR beta CDR3 regions was carried out from RNA transcripts. A first-round RT-PCR of the TCR CDR3 used the HTBI primer set with the Qiagen OneStep RT-PCR kit. The libraries were constructed in a second round of multiplex PCR and then size-selected and purified. Paired-end sequencing of the libraries was performed with 100 bp reads on an Illumina HiSeq2000. On the study's bioinformatics: SOAPnuke was used to process the raw data, removing reads that contained adapters or uncalled bases, had a mean Phred below 15, or lacked an exact match to the constant primer or identifier. High-quality paired reads were merged using COPE v1.2.5, and each unique nucleotide sequence was defined as a clonotype. MiTCR v1.1 was used to align the clonotypes against IMGT TRBV, TRBD and TRBJ reference segments. Analysis was restricted to V-J combinations with a frequency above 0.0001, which covered roughly 99% of repertoires. The TCS score was defined as F50 (clonal expansion) divided by E x V (chaos), with BLOSUM62-based TCRdist calculated between CDR3 peptides within each V-J. Welch's t-statistics and random forest reduced fewer than 600 V-J features to 13, which were used in a naive Bayes classifier (R e1071). TCRdb applied fastp at Q25 and MiXCR to the public reads, then kept only in-frame beta chains. Each CDR3 protein gets just one entry, which takes the most common genes and DNA from the rows behind it. For this entry, the V and J calls and clone size follow TCRdb and not the study's own pipeline. For this sample the table gives 500,000 to 600,000 distinct CDR3 sequences, of which around 15% were detected only once. The top ten clones comprise approximately 18% of the sample.

Stable Graves' hyperthyroidism was defined as the absence of progression to ophthalmopathy over 18 months of follow-up. The hyperthyroidism patients were between 18 and 65 years old and newly diagnosed, with a disease duration of less than 2 months. Patients with uncontrolled infections, other autoimmune diseases, pregnancy or lactation were excluded. Clinical symptoms, serum thyroxine and TRAb, thyroid ultrasound, and orbital computed tomography formed the basis for the diagnoses. PBMCs were separated from 8 to 10 ml of fresh peripheral blood using Ficoll-Paque density gradient centrifugation. Trizol reagent was used to extract total RNA, and RNA quality was then checked on an Agilent 2100 Bioanalyzer. From its cysteine to its phenylalanine, the CDR3 spans 17 amino acids. CDR3 DNA is the only sequence kept; it has 51 bases, read in frame from the first base. V and J lose 4 bases and 2 bases, and a span of 18 bases separates them. CDR1 SGHNT and CDR2 YENEEA were looked up in the germline V gene.

The source of this sequence is a young woman with Graves' hyperthyroidism. Here the chain combines TRBV11-3 and TRBJ2-1, with a weak D call of TRBD1 (6 bases match). Material: blood. The CDR3 loop reads CASSSPEGVGTYNEQFF. The DNA sequence is given as TGTGCCAGCAGCTCCCCTGAGGGGGTTGGGACCTACAATGAGCAGTTCTTC.